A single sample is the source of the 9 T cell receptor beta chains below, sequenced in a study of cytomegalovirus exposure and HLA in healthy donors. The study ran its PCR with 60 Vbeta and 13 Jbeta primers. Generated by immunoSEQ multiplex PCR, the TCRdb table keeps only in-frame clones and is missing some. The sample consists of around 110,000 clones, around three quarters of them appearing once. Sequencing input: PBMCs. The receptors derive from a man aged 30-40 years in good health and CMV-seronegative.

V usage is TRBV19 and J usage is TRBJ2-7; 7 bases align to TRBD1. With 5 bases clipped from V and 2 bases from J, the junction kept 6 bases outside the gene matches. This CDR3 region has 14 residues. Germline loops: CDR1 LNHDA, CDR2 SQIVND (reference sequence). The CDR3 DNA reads TGTGCCAGTAGTCCGGGACAGTATGCCTACGAGCAGTACTTC. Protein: CASSPGQYAYEQYF.

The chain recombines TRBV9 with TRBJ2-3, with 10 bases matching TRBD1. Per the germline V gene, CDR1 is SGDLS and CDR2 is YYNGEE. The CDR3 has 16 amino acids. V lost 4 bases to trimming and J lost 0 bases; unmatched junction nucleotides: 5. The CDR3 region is CASSSSDRGSTDTQYF. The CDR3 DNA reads TGTGCCAGCAGCTCATCGGACAGGGGGAGCACAGATACGCAGTATTTT. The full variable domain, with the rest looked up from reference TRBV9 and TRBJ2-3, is DSGVTQTPKHLITATGQRVTLRCSPRSGDLSVYWYQQSLDQGLQFLIQYYNGEERAKGNILERFSAQQFPDLHSELNLSSLELGDSALYFCASSSSDRGSTDTQYFGPGTRLTVL.

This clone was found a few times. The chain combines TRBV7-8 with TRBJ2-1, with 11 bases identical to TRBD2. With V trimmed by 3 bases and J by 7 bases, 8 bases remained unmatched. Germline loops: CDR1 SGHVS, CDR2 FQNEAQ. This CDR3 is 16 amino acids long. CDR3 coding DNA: TGTGCCAGCAGCTTGACACTAGCGGGAGCGGATAATGAGCAGTTCTTC. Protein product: CASSLTLAGADNEQFF.

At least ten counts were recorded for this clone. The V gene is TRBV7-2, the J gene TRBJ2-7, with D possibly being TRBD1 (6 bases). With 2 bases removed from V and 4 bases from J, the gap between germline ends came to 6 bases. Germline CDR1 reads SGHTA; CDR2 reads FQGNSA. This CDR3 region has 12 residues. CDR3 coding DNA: TGTGCCAGCAGCTTACAGGGGTACGAGCAGTACTTC. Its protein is CASSLQGYEQYF.

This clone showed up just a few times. CDR3: CASSGDRGGGSPLHF. In DNA form, the CDR3 reads TGTGCCAGCAGTGGTGACAGGGGCGGTGGTTCACCCCTCCACTTT. The V and J genes are TRBV6-5 and TRBJ1-6; 8 nucleotides match TRBD1. The trim removed 5 bases at V and 9 bases at J, leaving 9 bases unmatched. Germline V gene sequence: CDR1 MNHEY, CDR2 SVGAGI. CDR3 length: 15 residues.

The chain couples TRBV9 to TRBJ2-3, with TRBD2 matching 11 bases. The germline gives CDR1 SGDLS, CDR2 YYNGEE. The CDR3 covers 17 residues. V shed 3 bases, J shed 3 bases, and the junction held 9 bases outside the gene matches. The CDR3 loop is CASSAILAGGRTDTQYF. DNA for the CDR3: TGTGCCAGCAGCGCCATCCTAGCGGGGGGCCGGACAGATACGCAGTATTTT. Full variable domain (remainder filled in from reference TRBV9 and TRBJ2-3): DSGVTQTPKHLITATGQRVTLRCSPRSGDLSVYWYQQSLDQGLQFLIQYYNGEERAKGNILERFSAQQFPDLHSELNLSSLELGDSALYFCASSAILAGGRTDTQYFGPGTRLTVL.

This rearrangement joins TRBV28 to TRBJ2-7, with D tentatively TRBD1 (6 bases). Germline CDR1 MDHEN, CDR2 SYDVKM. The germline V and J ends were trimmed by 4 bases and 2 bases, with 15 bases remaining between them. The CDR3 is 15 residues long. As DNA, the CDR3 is TGTGCCAGCAGTTCCCCCCCGACAGGAACCTACGAGCAGTACTTC. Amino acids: CASSSPPTGTYEQYF. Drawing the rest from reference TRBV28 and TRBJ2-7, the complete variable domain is DVKVTQSSRYLVKRTGEKVFLECVQDMDHENMFWYRQDPGLGLRLIYFSYDVKMKEKGDIPEGYSVSREKKERFSLILESASTNQTSMYLCASSSPPTGTYEQYFGPGTRLTVT.

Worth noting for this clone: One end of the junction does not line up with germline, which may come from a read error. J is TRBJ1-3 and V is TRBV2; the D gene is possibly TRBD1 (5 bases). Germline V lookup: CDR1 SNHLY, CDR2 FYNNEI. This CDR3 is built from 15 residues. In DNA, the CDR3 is TGTGCCAGCAGTGGTTTGGGGCAGTTAGGAAACACCATGTATTTT. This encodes CASSGLGQLGNTMYF.

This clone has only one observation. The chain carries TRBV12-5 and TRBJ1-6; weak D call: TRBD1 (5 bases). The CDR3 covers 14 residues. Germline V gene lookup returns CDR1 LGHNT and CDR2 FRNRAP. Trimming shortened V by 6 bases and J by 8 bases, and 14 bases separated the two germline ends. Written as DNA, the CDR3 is TGTGCTAGTGGGGCCGCAGGGACTTATTCACCCCTCCACTTT. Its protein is CASGAAGTYSPLHF.